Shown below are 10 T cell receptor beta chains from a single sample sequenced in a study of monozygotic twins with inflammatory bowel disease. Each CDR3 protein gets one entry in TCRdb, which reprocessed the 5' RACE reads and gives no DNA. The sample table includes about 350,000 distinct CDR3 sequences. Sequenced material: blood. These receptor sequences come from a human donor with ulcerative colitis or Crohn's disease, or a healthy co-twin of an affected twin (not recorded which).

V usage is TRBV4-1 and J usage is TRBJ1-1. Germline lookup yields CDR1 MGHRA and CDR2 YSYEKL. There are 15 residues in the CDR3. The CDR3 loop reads CASSQGRMMDTEAFF.

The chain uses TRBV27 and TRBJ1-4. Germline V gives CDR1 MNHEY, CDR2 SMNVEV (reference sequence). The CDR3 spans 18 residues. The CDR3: CASSLVSSVGLHGEKLFF.

This CDR3 is CASSLMGQGGEQYF. The chain couples TRBV11-3 to TRBJ2-7; TCRdb proposes TRBD1, but this gene call is untestable without DNA. Germline V gene lookup returns CDR1 SGHNT and CDR2 YENEEA. The CDR3 covers 14 residues.

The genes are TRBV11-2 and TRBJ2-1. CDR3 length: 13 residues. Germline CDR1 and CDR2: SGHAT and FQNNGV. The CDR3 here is CASSLDPVNEQFF.

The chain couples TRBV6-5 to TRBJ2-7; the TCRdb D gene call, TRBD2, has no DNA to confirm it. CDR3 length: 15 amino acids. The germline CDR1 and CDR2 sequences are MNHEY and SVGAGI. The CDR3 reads CASSSLAEKTYEQYF.

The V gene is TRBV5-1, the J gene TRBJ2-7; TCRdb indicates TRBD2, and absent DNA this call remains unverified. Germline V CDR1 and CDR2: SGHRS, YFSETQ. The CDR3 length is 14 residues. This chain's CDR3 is CASSSMTTNYEQYF.

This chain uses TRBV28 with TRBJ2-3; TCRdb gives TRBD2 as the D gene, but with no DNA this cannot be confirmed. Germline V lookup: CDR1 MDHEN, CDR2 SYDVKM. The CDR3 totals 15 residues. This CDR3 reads CASSSLTSGTDTQYF.

The CDR3 sequence: CSAGLDSPNQPQHF. The chain is built from TRBV20-1 and TRBJ1-5; TCRdb reports TRBD1, a call that lacks DNA to check it against. The CDR3 contains 14 residues. Germline loops: CDR1 DFQATT, CDR2 SNEGSKA (reference sequence).

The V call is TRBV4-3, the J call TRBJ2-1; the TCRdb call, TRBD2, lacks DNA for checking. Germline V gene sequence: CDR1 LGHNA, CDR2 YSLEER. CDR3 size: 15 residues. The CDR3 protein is CASSQGVAGRNEQFF.

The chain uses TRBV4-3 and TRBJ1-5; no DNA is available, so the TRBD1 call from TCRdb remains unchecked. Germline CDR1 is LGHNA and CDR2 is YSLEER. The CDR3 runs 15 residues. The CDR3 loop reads CASSPRQGAGQPQHF.